The table lists the clone carrying this T cell receptor beta chain with a few counts. The sample originates from a study of blood T cell repertoires in COVID-19. About the study: From the United States, Italy and Spain came samples of acute and convalescent COVID-19. Sources were T cells, B-cell-depleted T cells, or PBMCs; the material itself was cDNA or gDNA.

The CDR3 has 15 residues. V dropped 10 bases and J dropped 3; count of bases not matched to a gene: 13. In germline, CDR1 is MNHEY, CDR2 SVGAGI. In the original processing: Amplification of reference gene primers was used by the study to estimate nucleated cell counts. Clones were sequenced by immunoSEQ multiplex PCR, and TCRdb holds only the in-frame ones, with some missing. The D gene and trimming were derived from the DNA, and the V and J assignments and clone size from that table. This table holds almost 95,000 clones, around three quarters found once. V usage is TRBV6-5 and J usage is TRBJ1-1; TRBD1 matches at 8 bases. This receptor was obtained from a woman in her sixties in a cohort sampled during active or convalescent COVID-19. The sample was peripheral blood. CDR3 bases: TGTGCCATCCCTTCCTCGACAGGGGCGGACACTGAAGCTTTCTTT. This encodes CAIPSSTGADTEAFF.